These 21 T cell receptor beta chains were sequenced from one sample in a study of persistence of HIV-infected CD4 T cells. These receptors' antigens are unknown. Lysates of CMV-infected fibroblasts at about 10 ug/mL stimulated these cells. Sorted nonresponding memory CD4+ T cells were CD40L-negative, CD69-negative, CD45RO-high. Sequencing used immunoSEQ version 4 in survey mode. Generated by immunoSEQ multiplex PCR, the TCRdb table keeps only in-frame clones and is missing some. Here the sample spans 40,000 to 55,000 clones, more than 60% being singletons. Material: CD4+ T cells sorted from PBMCs after approximately 18-hour stimulation, obtained from a patient who received antiretroviral therapy. These receptor sequences come from an adult man with HIV who was CMV-seropositive.

The CDR3 region is CASSPGRGAWGYTF. CDR3 in DNA: TGTGCCAGTAGCCCGGGACGGGGTGCGTGGGGCTACACCTTC. This chain uses TRBV19 with TRBJ1-2; perhaps TRBD1 as D (5 bases). V gave up 6 bases and J gave up 8 bases, with 19 bases separating them. The germline gives CDR1 LNHDA, CDR2 SQIVND (reference sequence). The CDR3 has 14 amino acids.

The chain links TRBV11-3 to TRBJ2-7, with a tentative D call TRBD2 (6 bases). Germline CDR1 and CDR2: SGHNT and YENEEA. This CDR3 comprises 13 residues. The germline V and J ends were trimmed by 5 bases and 4 bases, with 12 bases remaining between them. Written as DNA, the CDR3 is TGTGCCAGCAGCCTCGGGACTCGGTACGAGCAGTACTTC. Translation gives CASSLGTRYEQYF.

This CDR3 reads CASNTIGRDSSYEQYF. The CDR3 nucleotides read TGTGCCAGCAACACGATTGGTAGAGACAGCTCCTACGAGCAGTACTTC. The chain links TRBV7-2 to TRBJ2-7; D might be TRBD1 (5 bases). The CDR3 is 16 residues long. The germline V gene has CDR1 SGHTA and CDR2 FQGNSA. The V end was cut by 7 bases, the J end by 0 bases, with 19 bases between.

CDR3 sequence reads: CASSQDRGQGNQPQHF. Written as DNA, the CDR3 is TGTGCCAGCAGCCAAGATCGGGGACAGGGCAATCAGCCCCAGCATTTT. The V gene is TRBV3-1 (or the pseudogene TRBV3-2), the J gene TRBJ1-5; TRBD1 matches 8 bases. The V and J ends lost 0 bases and 2 bases, in that order; junction bases with no gene match: 3. The length of the CDR3 is 16 residues. Looked up from germline, CDR1 is LGHDT and CDR2 is YNNKEL (reference sequence).

This clone was counted a few times. V is TRBV19 and J is TRBJ2-7; 8 positions match TRBD1. Germline CDR1 reads LNHDA; CDR2 reads SQIVND (reference sequence). CDR3 size: 15 residues. The V gene end was trimmed by 1 base and the J gene end by 0 bases; junction bases not matched to a gene: 2. DNA for the CDR3: TGTGCCAGTAGTATAGGACAGGGGATCTCCTACGAGCAGTACTTC. The encoded protein is CASSIGQGISYEQYF.

CDR3 sequence: CASSPQARGDSPLHF. Written as DNA, the CDR3 is TGTGCCAGCTCGCCCCAGGCCCGGGGGGATTCACCCCTCCACTTT. This chain connects TRBV18 to TRBJ1-6, with a possible D match to TRBD1 (5 bases). Germline V gives CDR1 KGHSH, CDR2 LQKENI. This CDR3 region has 15 residues. V was clipped by 6 bases and J by 8 bases, with 17 bases between them.

This clone was detected only a few times. The V call is TRBV6-6, the J call TRBJ1-5; D gene unclear. Germline V lookup: CDR1 MNHNY, CDR2 SVGAGI (reference sequence). The V gene lost 7 bases and the J gene lost 0 bases, with 13 bases spanning the gap. The CDR3 length is 15 residues. The CDR3 region is CASTTAEYSNQPQHF. The CDR3 bases are TGTGCCAGCACCACGGCGGAGTATAGCAATCAGCCCCAGCATTTT.

This chain joins TRBV5-1 and TRBJ1-5; D remains unclear. Germline V lookup: CDR1 SGHRS, CDR2 YFSETQ. V lost 0 bases and J lost 7, with 5 bases in between. The CDR3 consists of 12 residues. This CDR3 reads CASSLDGQPQHF. The CDR3 DNA reads TGCGCCAGCAGCTTGGACGGGCAGCCCCAGCATTTT.

In its sample, this clone was seen a few times. The gene calls are TRBV6-2 or TRBV6-3 and TRBJ1-2; maybe TRBD1 (6 bases). The CDR3 spans 14 residues. Germline assignment: CDR1 MNHEY and CDR2 SVGEGT. Trimming stripped 4 bases from V and 0 bases from J, with 9 bases between. CDR3 protein: CASSSSGANYGYTF. For the CDR3, the DNA is TGTGCCAGCAGTTCTTCAGGGGCTAACTATGGCTACACCTTC.

The chain recombines TRBV2 with TRBJ2-7; 8 positions agree with TRBD1. CDR1 is SNHLY, CDR2 FYNNEI, per germline. V shed 3 bases and J 1 base; nucleotides not matched to a gene: 8. This CDR3 has 16 amino acids. CDR3: CASSDPGGTISYEQYF. CDR3 bases: TGTGCCAGCAGTGACCCAGGGGGCACGATATCCTACGAGCAGTACTTC.

The V gene is TRBV30, the J gene TRBJ1-5; D unclear. V lost 2 bases and J 7 bases, leaving 15 bases between the germline ends. The CDR3 sequence is 14 residues long. Germline loops: CDR1 GTSNPN, CDR2 SVGIG (reference sequence). The CDR3 DNA is TGTGCCTGGAGTCTTCGGGGAAAGGGCCAGCCCCAGCATTTT. Translating gives CAWSLRGKGQPQHF.

This clone has a single count. This chain links TRBV20-1 with TRBJ1-1; D gene ambiguous. CDR1 and CDR2 from the germline V gene are DFQATT and SNEGSKA (reference sequence). V gave up 5 bases and J gave up 11 bases, with 15 bases separating them. The CDR3 has 11 amino acids. CDR3 amino acids: CSASRGGSAFF. The CDR3, as DNA: TGCAGTGCTTCTCGCGGAGGGTCGGCTTTCTTT.

The rearrangement joins TRBV19 to TRBJ2-7; 7 nucleotides align to TRBD1. Germline V gene data show CDR1 as LNHDA and CDR2 as SQIVND (reference sequence). V lost 5 bases and J lost 3; bases outside the gene matches: 13. This CDR3 has 16 residues. The CDR3 nucleotides read TGTGCCAGTAGTGATCCGGGACAGCTCTCCGTCTACGAGCAGTACTTC. Translation gives CASSDPGQLSVYEQYF.

This clone was picked up one time. This chain connects TRBV5-1 to TRBJ1-6; D ambiguous. The CDR3 sequence is 14 residues long. Per germline, CDR1 SGHRS and CDR2 YFSETQ. Deletions cut 4 bases from V and 7 bases from J, with 12 bases between. The CDR3 DNA follows: TGCGCCAGCAGCAAGGCGGCCCTGAATTCACCCCTCCACTTT. This gives the protein CASSKAALNSPLHF. Full variable domain (missing parts from reference TRBV5-1 and TRBJ1-6): KAGVTQTPRYLIKTRGQQVTLSCSPISGHRSVSWYQQTPGQGLQFLFEYFSETQRNKGNFPGRFSGRQFSNSRSEMNVSTLELGDSALYLCASSKAALNSPLHFGNGTRLTVT.

This chain uses TRBV7-2 with TRBJ1-1; unclear D gene. The V gene's germline CDR1 is SGHTA and CDR2 FQGNSA. Trimming cost V 6 bases and J 3 bases, with 14 bases left between them. The CDR3 totals 14 residues. CDR3 amino acids: CASRLTTKDTEAFF. As DNA, the CDR3 is TGTGCCAGCAGACTAACGACAAAGGACACTGAAGCTTTCTTT.

The rearrangement joins TRBV5-6 to TRBJ1-2, with a possible D match to TRBD1 (5 bases). Germline lookup yields CDR1 SGHDT and CDR2 YYEEEE. V gave up 3 bases and J gave up 6 bases, with 9 bases separating them. CDR3 size: 12 residues. The CDR3 loop reads CASSWDGDGYTF. CDR3 nucleotides: TGTGCCAGCAGCTGGGACGGAGATGGCTACACCTTC.

Here the CDR3 DNA reads TGTGCCAGTAGTATTCAGGCAGGAAGCTCCTACGAGCAGTACTTC. Amino acid sequence: CASSIQAGSSYEQYF. The chain is built from TRBV19 and TRBJ2-7; D unresolved. V gave up 3 bases and J gave up 0 bases, with 12 bases separating them. The CDR3 has 15 amino acids. The germline V gene encodes CDR1 LNHDA and CDR2 SQIVND (reference sequence).

This rearrangement joins TRBV6-5 to TRBJ1-2; no definite D call. The CDR3 is made up of 14 amino acids. The germline CDR1 and CDR2 sequences are MNHEY and SVGAGI. V was shortened by 5 bases and J by 4 bases, with 14 bases between the two germline ends. The CDR3: CASSPQRVTYGYTF. In DNA, the CDR3 is TGTGCCAGCAGTCCCCAAAGGGTCACCTATGGCTACACCTTC.

V gene TRBV5-5 combines with J gene TRBJ1-2; 7 bases fit TRBD1. CDR3 size: 14 residues. CDR1 and CDR2 (germline): SGHKS, YYEKEE (reference sequence). J lost 3 bases, V lost 4 bases, and 6 bases had no gene match. CDR3 in amino acids: CASSPGTEHYGYTF. CDR3 DNA sequence: TGTGCCAGCAGCCCCGGGACAGAACACTATGGCTACACCTTC.

The chain couples TRBV4-2 to TRBJ2-1, with 11 bases aligning to TRBD2. J lost 1 base, V lost 0 bases, and 5 bases had no gene match. CDR3 length: 18 residues. CDR1 and CDR2 (germline): LGHNA, YNFKEQ. The DNA of the CDR3 is TGTGCCAGCAGCCAAGAGGGGACTAGCGGAATTTCCTACAATGAGCAGTTCTTC. It encodes CASSQEGTSGISYNEQFF.

The chain uses TRBV9 and TRBJ2-5, with 10 bases aligning to TRBD2. V lost 0 bases to trimming and J lost 5 bases; unmatched junction nucleotides: 10. The germline V gene encodes CDR1 SGDLS and CDR2 YYNGEE. The CDR3 length is 17 residues. CDR3 in amino acids: CASSVGSLAGEGETQYF. DNA for the CDR3: TGTGCCAGCAGCGTAGGTAGTCTAGCGGGAGAGGGGGAGACCCAGTACTTC.